This T cell receptor beta chain was observed in a study of T cells in Graves' hyperthyroidism and ophthalmopathy (dated by TCRdb to about 2019). Describing the broader study: Peripheral blood samples were taken at initial diagnosis, before any treatment was given. To identify TCR V-J signatures that set the groups apart, the researchers used a discovery cohort of about a hundred patients, made up of 40 to 45 with Graves' ophthalmopathy and approximately 57 with stable Graves' hyperthyroidism. An independent validation cohort of about 19 hyperthyroidism patients and approximately 15 patients who later progressed to ophthalmopathy tested prospective prediction of ophthalmopathy. The 100 discovery patients were randomly split 7:3 into training and test sets. In addition, the study compared T-cell repertoires in thyroid tissue and in blood from five or six Graves' hyperthyroidism patients. Following sampling, methimazole starting at 30 mg daily was given to hyperthyroidism patients, and high-dose intravenous methylprednisolone was given to ophthalmopathy patients. The paper describes TCR Vbeta CDR3 sequencing of 120 to 150 peripheral blood samples, made up of 43 ophthalmopathy patients, some 80 hyperthyroidism patients and roughly 17 progressor patients.

The CDR3 spans 17 residues, from the cysteine through the phenylalanine. This entry keeps only the CDR3 DNA: 51 bases, framed from base 1. V is cut by 3 bases and J by 5 bases, and the space between the germline ends is 22 bases. Looking up the germline V gene yields CDR1 ENHRY and CDR2 SYGVKD. Paper-wide results and their limitations: Sample size was not statistically predetermined, and blinding of investigators to group allocation was not performed. Ophthalmopathy was separated from stable hyperthyroidism by a 13 V-J signature model, with over 85% sensitivity and about 84% specificity obtained in cross-validation and 80%/75% obtained in testing. Most expanded thyroid clonotypes (frequency above 0.001) were also detected in blood, suggesting blood repertoires may reflect thyroid immune responses. In validation, progression to ophthalmopathy was predicted by the model with around 71% sensitivity and just over 72% specificity, a median of roughly six months before onset.

Stable Graves' hyperthyroidism was defined as the absence of progression to ophthalmopathy over 18 months of follow-up. Hyperthyroidism patients were newly diagnosed, had a disease duration of under 2 months, and were aged 18 to 65 years. Patients with uncontrolled infections, other autoimmune diseases, pregnancy or lactation were excluded. Diagnoses were established on the basis of clinical symptoms, serum thyroxine and TRAb, thyroid ultrasound, and orbital computed tomography. Ficoll-Paque density gradient centrifugation was used to isolate PBMCs from 10 ml of fresh peripheral blood. Trizol reagent was used to extract total RNA, and RNA quality was then checked on an Agilent 2100 Bioanalyzer. This clonotype was detected only a few times. Its antigen is not yet known. It has no much larger one-base neighbor in the sample; base qualities were not kept. The TCR beta CDR3 regions were amplified from the RNA transcripts. The TCR CDR3 was subjected to a first round of RT-PCR using the HTBI primer set and the Qiagen OneStep RT-PCR kit. Libraries were constructed in a second round of multiplex PCR, after which size selection and purification were carried out. Libraries were sequenced paired-end with 100 bp reads on an Illumina HiSeq2000. Under the source paper's analysis protocol: SOAPnuke was used to process the raw data, with reads discarded if the reads contained adapters or uncalled bases, had a mean Phred below 15, or lacked an exact constant-primer or identifier match. High-quality paired reads were merged using COPE v1.2.5, and each unique nucleotide sequence was defined as a clonotype. MiTCR v1.1 was used to align the clonotypes against IMGT TRBV, TRBD and TRBJ reference segments. Only V-J combinations with frequency above 0.0001, covering 98% to 99.2% of repertoires, were analysed. The TCS score was defined as the ratio of F50 (clonal expansion) to E x V (chaos), calculated using BLOSUM62-based TCRdist between CDR3 peptides within each V-J. Welch's t-statistics and random forest reduced just over 500 V-J features to 10 to 15, which were used in a naive Bayes classifier (R e1071). TCRdb trimmed public reads at Q25 via fastp, called clones via MiXCR and kept in-frame beta chains. Identical CDR3 protein sequences are pooled into one entry, listed with their most common genes and DNA. TCRdb, not the authors, supplied the V and J calls. This sample is represented by approximately 590,000 distinct CDR3 sequences; 15% to 17% of them were singletons. The ten largest clones add up to approximately 7.4% of the sample.

The chain links TRBV10-3 with TRBJ2-5, with a weak D call of TRBD2 (5 bases match). The sequence was collected from a woman in her twenties or thirties with Graves' hyperthyroidism. Sequencing was performed on blood. The CDR3 here reads CAISEHIDNAGRETQYF. The nucleotides read TGTGCCATCAGTGAACACATTGACAATGCGGGTAGGGAGACCCAGTACTTC.